This entry lists 13 T cell receptor beta chains sequenced from one sample in a study of blood T cell repertoires in COVID-19 (dated by TCRdb to about 2020). The library was obtained by the immunoSEQ multiplex PCR assay. TCRdb mirrors the immuneACCESS table, restricted to in-frame sequences. Some clones are absent from its copies; in checked studies, under half trace to an unresolved V gene, and the reason for the others is unknown. The sample profile shows roughly 130,000 clones; around 87% of them were found once. The ten largest clones take up approximately 3.6% of the sample. The sample consisted of peripheral blood. The origin of the receptors is a woman aged 55-75 years with acute or convalescent COVID-19.

The V gene is TRBV7-2, the J gene TRBJ2-7, with TRBD2 matching over 8 bases. The CDR3 is made up of 13 amino acids. Germline V gene lookup returns CDR1 SGHTA and CDR2 FQGNSA. The V gene end was trimmed by 5 bases and the J gene end by 3 bases; junction bases not matched to a gene: 3. This CDR3 reads CASSVGTSYEQYV. The CDR3 DNA reads as TGTGCCAGCAGCGTCGGGACTAGCTACGAGCAGTACGTC.

The V gene is TRBV29-1, the J gene TRBJ2-2; D is possibly TRBD2 (5 bases). Per the germline V gene, CDR1 is SQVTM and CDR2 is ANQGSEA. V lost 4 bases and J 5 bases, leaving 14 bases between the germline ends. The length of the CDR3 is 14 residues. The CDR3 DNA is TGCAGCGTTGGGGCAGCGGCCAGGACCGGGGAGCTGTTTTTT. It encodes CSVGAAARTGELFF.

The chain has TRBV5-8 and TRBJ2-1; 10 nucleotides match TRBD2. The CDR3 is 17 residues long. Germline V gene data show CDR1 as SGHTS and CDR2 as YDEGEE. The J segment lost 5 bases and the V segment lost 4 bases, leaving 12 bases of the junction unmatched. The CDR3: CASSPQSGLAAHNEQFF. The CDR3 DNA reads TGTGCCAGCAGCCCCCAATCAGGACTAGCGGCTCACAATGAGCAGTTCTTC.

The chain is built from TRBV3-1 (or the pseudogene TRBV3-2) and TRBJ2-7; possibly TRBD2 for D (5 bases). V was cut by 2 bases and J by 5 bases, with 7 bases left in between. Germline V gene sequence: CDR1 LGHDT, CDR2 YNNKEL (reference sequence). This CDR3 region has 12 residues. DNA for the CDR3: TGTGCCAGCAGCCAAACTAGTAACGAGCAGTACTTC. It specifies CASSQTSNEQYF.

The chain has TRBV6-5 and TRBJ1-1; D may be TRBD1 (6 bases). In germline, CDR1 is MNHEY, CDR2 SVGAGI. The CDR3 covers 12 residues. Trimming took 10 bases from V and 8 from J, leaving 17 bases between them. CDR3 sequence (DNA): TGTGCCACCAAAGGGGGGGGGCTAGAAGCTTTCTTT. Translating it yields CATKGGGLEAFF.

Regarding this clone: At one of its ends the junction is not consistent with the germline gene, which may arise from a read error. V is TRBV7-9 and J is TRBJ2-3; perhaps TRBD2 as D (6 bases). The CDR3 contains 8 residues. The germline V gene encodes CDR1 SEHNR and CDR2 FQNEAQ (reference sequence). The CDR3 sequence is CATTLAVF. The CDR3 coding sequence is TGTGCCACGACTTTAGCGGTCTTT.

The chain has TRBV18 and TRBJ2-5; TRBD1 matches at 10 bases. The junction had 11 bases not matched to a gene; V was cut back by 5 bases and J by 5 bases. This CDR3 has 16 residues. CDR1 is KGHSH, CDR2 LQKENI, per germline. The chain's CDR3 is CASSASTGGLSETQYF. In nucleotides, the CDR3 is TGTGCCAGCTCAGCCTCGACAGGGGGCCTTTCGGAGACCCAGTACTTC.

This chain links TRBV5-1 with TRBJ2-3, with 7 positions matching TRBD2. Germline V lookup: CDR1 SGHRS, CDR2 YFSETQ. The CDR3 length is 16 residues. V lost 4 bases and J lost 2; bases outside the gene matches: 10. The CDR3 protein is CASSPDLAGLTDTQYF. The CDR3 DNA reads as TGCGCCAGCAGCCCGGATTTAGCGGGCCTCACAGATACGCAGTATTTT.

V is TRBV10-3 and J is TRBJ2-5; TRBD2 agrees at 7 bases. CDR1 and CDR2 from the germline V gene are ENHRY and SYGVKD. The CDR3 has 14 residues. V gave up 0 bases and J gave up 3 bases; unmatched junction bases: 1. CDR3 amino acids: CAISESAGEETQYF. In DNA form, the CDR3 reads TGTGCCATCAGTGAGTCTGCGGGGGAAGAGACCCAGTACTTC.

The rearrangement joins TRBV7-8 to TRBJ1-1; the D gene is possibly TRBD1 (5 bases). The CDR3 is made up of 13 amino acids. V lost 3 bases and J 6 bases, leaving 11 bases between the germline ends. The germline CDR1 and CDR2 sequences are SGHVS and FQNEAQ. The CDR3 coding sequence is TGTGCCAGCAGCTTCGACAGTGGGTCTGAAGCTTTCTTT. This sequence encodes CASSFDSGSEAFF. Based on the CDR3 plus reference TRBV7-8 and TRBJ1-1, the full variable domain is GAGVSQSPRYKVAKRGQDVALRCDPISGHVSLFWYQQALGQGPEFLTYFQNEAQLDKSGLPSDRFFAERPEGSVSTLKIQRTQQEDSAVYLCASSFDSGSEAFFGQGTRLTVV.

The rearrangement joins TRBV28 to TRBJ1-1, with D hard to call. This CDR3 region has 11 residues. Germline CDR1 is MDHEN and CDR2 is SYDVKM. The V end was cut by 4 bases, the J end by 3 bases, with 3 bases between. The CDR3 nucleotides are TGTGCCAGCAGTTCCTACACTGAAGCTTTCTTT. It translates to CASSSYTEAFF.

The chain is built from TRBV7-8 and TRBJ1-2; D perhaps matches TRBD1 (5 bases). Germline CDR1 and CDR2: SGHVS and FQNEAQ. The CDR3 covers 14 residues. The ends were cut back, 5 bases at V and 3 bases at J, with 13 bases in the middle. CDR3 nucleotides: TGTGCCAGCAGCCCTCAGGGTTACTACTATGGCTACACCTTC. Translating gives CASSPQGYYYGYTF.

The rearrangement uses TRBV15 and TRBJ1-3; D is undetermined. Germline V gene data show CDR1 as LNHNV and CDR2 as YYDKDF (reference sequence). Trimming took off 0 bases at V and 0 bases at J, with 6 bases between the two ends. The CDR3 covers 15 residues. The CDR3 spells CATSRDRSSGNTIYF. The DNA for the CDR3 is TGTGCCACCAGCAGAGACCGGAGCTCTGGAAACACCATATATTTT.